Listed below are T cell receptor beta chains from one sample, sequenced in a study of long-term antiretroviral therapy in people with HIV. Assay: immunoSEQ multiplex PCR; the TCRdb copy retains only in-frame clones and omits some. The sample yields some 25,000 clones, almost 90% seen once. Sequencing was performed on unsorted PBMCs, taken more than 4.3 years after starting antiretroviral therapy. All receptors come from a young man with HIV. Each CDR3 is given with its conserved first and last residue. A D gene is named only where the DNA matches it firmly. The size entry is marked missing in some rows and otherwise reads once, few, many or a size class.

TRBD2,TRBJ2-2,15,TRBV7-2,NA,TGTGCCAGCAGCACCCCGGGGGGGCACACCGGGGAGCTGTTTTTT,CASSTPGGHTGELFF
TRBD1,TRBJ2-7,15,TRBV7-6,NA,TGTGCCAGCAGCAACCCGGGACAGGGGGCAGAAGAGCAGTACTTC,CASSNPGQGAEEQYF
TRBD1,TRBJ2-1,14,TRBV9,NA,TGTGCCAGCAACGGGGACAGGGTGGGCAATGAGCAGTTCTTC,CASNGDRVGNEQFF
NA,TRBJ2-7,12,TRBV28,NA,TGTGCCAGCAGTTTATCAGGGTTCGAGCAGTACTTC,CASSLSGFEQYF
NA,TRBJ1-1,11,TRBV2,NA,TGTGCCAGCATGCAGATAGATCGAGCTTTCTTT,CASMQIDRAFF
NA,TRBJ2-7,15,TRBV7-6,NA,TGTGCCAGCAGCTTAGCGACTGACAGTTCCTACGAGCAGTACTTC,CASSLATDSSYEQYF
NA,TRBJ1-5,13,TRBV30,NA,TGTGCCTGGAGTGTAGGCCGGGAACAGCCCCAGCATTTT,CAWSVGREQPQHF
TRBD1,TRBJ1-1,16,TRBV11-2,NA,TGTGCCAGCAGCACCACAGGGGGCAGGGTGGACACTGAAGCTTTCTTT,CASSTTGGRVDTEAFF
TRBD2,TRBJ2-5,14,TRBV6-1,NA,TGTGCCAGCACGGGAGGGTTGGTTCTAGAGACCCAGTACTTC,CASTGGLVLETQYF
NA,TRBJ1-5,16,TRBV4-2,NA,TGTGCCAGCAGCCAAGATGAAAGGGCGCGGGTGGGGCCCCAGCATTTT,CASSQDERARVGPQHF
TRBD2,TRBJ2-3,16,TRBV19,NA,TGTGCCAGTAGTAGATTACTAGCGGAGCCTTCAGATACGCAGTATTTT,CASSRLLAEPSDTQYF
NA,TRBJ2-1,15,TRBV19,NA,TGTGCCAGTAGTGCCCGACGCGGGGAAGGGGGTGAGCAGTTCTTC,CASSARRGEGGEQFF
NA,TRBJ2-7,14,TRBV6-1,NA,TGTGCCAGCAGTGACTGGGACACTGGCTACGAGCAGTACTTC,CASSDWDTGYEQYF
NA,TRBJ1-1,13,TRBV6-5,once,TGTGCCAGCAGTAGGGGACTACCTCTTGAAGCTTTCTTT,CASSRGLPLEAFF
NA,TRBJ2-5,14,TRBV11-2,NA,TGTGCCAGCAGCTTGGAGGGGGCGGAGGAGACCCAGTACTTC,CASSLEGAEETQYF
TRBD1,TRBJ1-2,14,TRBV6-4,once,TGTGCCAGCAGTCCCGGGACAGGGAGCTATGGCTACACCTTC,CASSPGTGSYGYTF
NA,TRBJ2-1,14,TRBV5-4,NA,TGTGCCAGCAGCTCGGGTGGGCCTATTAATGAGCAGTTCTTC,CASSSGGPINEQFF
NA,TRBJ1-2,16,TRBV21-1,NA,TGTGCCAGCAGCAAAGGTAAAGGGGGAGGGGACTATGGCTACACCTTC,CASSKGKGGGDYGYTF
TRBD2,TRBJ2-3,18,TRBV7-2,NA,TGTGCCAGCAGCCCCCAGGTGGGGTTAGCGGGGGAAACAGATACGCAGTATTTT,CASSPQVGLAGETDTQYF
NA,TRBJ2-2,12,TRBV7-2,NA,TGTGCCAGCAGCTTAAGGGGAGGGGAGCTGTTTTTT,CASSLRGGELFF
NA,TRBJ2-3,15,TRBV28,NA,TGTGCCAGCAGTTTTAGCAGGCCCACCACAGATACGCAGTATTTT,CASSFSRPTTDTQYF
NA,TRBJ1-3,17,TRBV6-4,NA,TGTGCCCCGCCCTCCGATAGACAGGCCATCTCTGGAAACACCATATATTTT,CAPPSDRQAISGNTIYF
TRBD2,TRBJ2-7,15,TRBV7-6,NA,TGTGCCAGCAGTTTCAATAGCGGGTTTTCCTACGAGCAGTACTTC,CASSFNSGFSYEQYF
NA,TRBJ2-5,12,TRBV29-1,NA,TGCAGCGTTGCACAGGGCTTAGAGACCCAGTACTTC,CSVAQGLETQYF
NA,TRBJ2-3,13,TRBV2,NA,TGTGCCTGCATGACTGGATACACAGATACGCAGTATTTT,CACMTGYTDTQYF
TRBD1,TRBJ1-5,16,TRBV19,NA,TGTGCCAGTAGTATCCCTTCCGGGACAGGGAGCCAGCCCCAGCATTTT,CASSIPSGTGSQPQHF
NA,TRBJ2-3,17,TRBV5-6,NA,TGTGCCAGCAGCTTGGGGGCTGCGGGGTATCTCACAGATACGCAGTATTTT,CASSLGAAGYLTDTQYF
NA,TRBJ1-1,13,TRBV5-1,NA,TGCGCCAGCAGCTTGGAGTCGGGGGGTGAAGCTTTCTTT,CASSLESGGEAFF
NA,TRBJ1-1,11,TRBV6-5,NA,TGTGCCAGCAGCACCCCGGGGTTATCTTTCTTT,CASSTPGLSFF
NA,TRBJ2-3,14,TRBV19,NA,TGTGCCAGTATGGGAGGACTCAGCACAGATACGCAGTATTTT,CASMGGLSTDTQYF
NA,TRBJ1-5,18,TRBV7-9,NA,TGTGCCAGCAGCTTAGCGGGTATCCAGGGTGTTAGCAATCAGCCCCAGCATTTT,CASSLAGIQGVSNQPQHF
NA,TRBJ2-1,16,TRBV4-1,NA,TGCGCCAGCAGCCACCCCGGGAGTTCAAAGGTTAATGAGCAGTTCTTC,CASSHPGSSKVNEQFF
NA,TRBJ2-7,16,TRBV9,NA,TGTGCCAGCAGCCCCGAGGCATCAGGACCTCTTCACGAGCAGTACTTC,CASSPEASGPLHEQYF
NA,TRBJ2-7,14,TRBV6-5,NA,TGTGCCAGCAGTTACTCGACGGCTAGAGGCGAGCAGTACTTC,CASSYSTARGEQYF
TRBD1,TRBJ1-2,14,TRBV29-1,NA,TGCAGCGTTGAAGTTCCAGGGGGCTACTATGGCTACACCTTC,CSVEVPGGYYGYTF
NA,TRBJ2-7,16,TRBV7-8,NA,TGTGCCAGCAGTCCCGGCGGAGTGCCCCGTCGGTACGAGCAGTACTTC,CASSPGGVPRRYEQYF
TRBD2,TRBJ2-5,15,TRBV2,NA,TGTGCCAGCAGTCGGACTAGCGGGGGGTCCAGGACCCAGTACTTC,CASSRTSGGSRTQYF
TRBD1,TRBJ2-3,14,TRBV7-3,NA,TGTGCCAGCAGCTGGACAGGGGGCACAGATACGCAGTATTTT,CASSWTGGTDTQYF
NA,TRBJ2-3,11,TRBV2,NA,TGTGCCAGCAGTGTGTTGGATACGCAGTATTTT,CASSVLDTQYF
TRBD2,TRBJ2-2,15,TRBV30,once,TGTGCCTGGACCCTAGCGGGAGGAGGAACCGGGGAGCTGTTTTTT,CAWTLAGGGTGELFF
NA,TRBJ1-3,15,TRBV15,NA,TGTGCCACCAGCAGCCCTGACCTCTCTGGAAACACCATATATTTT,CATSSPDLSGNTIYF